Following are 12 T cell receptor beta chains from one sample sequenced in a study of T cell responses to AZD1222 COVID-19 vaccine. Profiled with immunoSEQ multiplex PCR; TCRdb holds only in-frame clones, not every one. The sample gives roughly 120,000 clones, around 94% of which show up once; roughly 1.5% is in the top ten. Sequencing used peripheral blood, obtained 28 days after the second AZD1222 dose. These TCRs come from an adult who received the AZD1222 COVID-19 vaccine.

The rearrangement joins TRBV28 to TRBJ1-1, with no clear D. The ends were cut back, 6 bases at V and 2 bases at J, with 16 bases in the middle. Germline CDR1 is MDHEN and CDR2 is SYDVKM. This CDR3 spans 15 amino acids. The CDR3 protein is CASSPQEGRNTEAFF. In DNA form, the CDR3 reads TGTGCCAGCAGCCCCCAAGAGGGCCGAAACACTGAAGCTTTCTTT.

The CDR3 protein is CASSMSGDGNQPQHF. The CDR3, as DNA: TGTGCCAGTAGTATGTCGGGGGATGGCAATCAGCCCCAGCATTTT. The chain uses TRBV19 and TRBJ1-5, with D possibly being TRBD1 (5 bases). V was cut by 3 bases and J by 2 bases, with 11 bases left in between. CDR1 is LNHDA and CDR2 is SQIVND in the germline V gene (reference sequence). This CDR3 spans 15 amino acids. Supplemented by reference TRBV19 and TRBJ1-5, the full variable domain reads DGGITQSPKYLFRKEGQNVTLSCEQNLNHDAMYWYRQDPGQGLRLIYYSQIVNDFQKGDIAEGYSVSREKKESFPLTVTSAQKNPTAFYLCASSMSGDGNQPQHFGDGTRLSIL.

In DNA form, the CDR3 reads TGTGCCAGTAGCTGGGAGGGGAAGGCCTATGGCTACACCTTC. It yields the protein CASSWEGKAYGYTF. The rearrangement joins TRBV19 to TRBJ1-2; the D gene is possibly TRBD1 (5 bases). V gave up 6 bases and J gave up 4 bases, with 15 bases separating them. Germline CDR1 is LNHDA and CDR2 is SQIVND (reference sequence). CDR3 length: 14 amino acids.

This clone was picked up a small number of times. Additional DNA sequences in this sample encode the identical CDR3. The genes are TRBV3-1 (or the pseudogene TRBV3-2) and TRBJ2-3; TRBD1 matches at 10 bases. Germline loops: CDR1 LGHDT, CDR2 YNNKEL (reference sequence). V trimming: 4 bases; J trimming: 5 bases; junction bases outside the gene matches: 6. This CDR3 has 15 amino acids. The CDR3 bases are TGTGCCAGCAGCCGTGGGACAGGGGTGGGAGATACGCAGTATTTT. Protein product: CASSRGTGVGDTQYF.

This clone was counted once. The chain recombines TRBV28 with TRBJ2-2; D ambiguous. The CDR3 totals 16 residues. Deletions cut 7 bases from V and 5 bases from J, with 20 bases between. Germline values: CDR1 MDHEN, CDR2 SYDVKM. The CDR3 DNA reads TGTGCCAGCACACCCCTAGGCTCTACCGTGACCGGGGAGCTGTTTTTT. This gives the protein CASTPLGSTVTGELFF. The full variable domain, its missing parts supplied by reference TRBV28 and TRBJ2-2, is DVKVTQSSRYLVKRTGEKVFLECVQDMDHENMFWYRQDPGLGLRLIYFSYDVKMKEKGDIPEGYSVSREKKERFSLILESASTNQTSMYLCASTPLGSTVTGELFFGEGSRLTVL.

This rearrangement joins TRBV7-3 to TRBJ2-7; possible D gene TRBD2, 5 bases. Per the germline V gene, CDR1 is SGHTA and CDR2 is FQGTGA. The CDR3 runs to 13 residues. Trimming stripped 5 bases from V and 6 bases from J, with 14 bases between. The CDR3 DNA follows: TGTGCCAGCAGCCCACACCGGGATTCCGAGCAGTACTTC. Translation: CASSPHRDSEQYF.

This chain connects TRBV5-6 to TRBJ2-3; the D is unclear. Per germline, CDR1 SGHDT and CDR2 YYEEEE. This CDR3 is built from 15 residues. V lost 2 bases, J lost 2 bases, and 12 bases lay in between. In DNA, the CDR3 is TGTGCCAGCAGCTTTCGGGCAGAACACACAGATACGCAGTATTTT. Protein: CASSFRAEHTDTQYF.

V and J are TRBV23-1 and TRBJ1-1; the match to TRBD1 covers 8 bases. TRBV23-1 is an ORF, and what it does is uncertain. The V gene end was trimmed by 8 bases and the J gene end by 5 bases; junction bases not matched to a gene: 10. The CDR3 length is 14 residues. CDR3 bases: TGCGCCAGCCCCCGTGCCAGGGGGCGGACTGAAGCTTTCTTT. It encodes CASPRARGRTEAFF.

The DNA of the CDR3 is TGTGCCAGCAACTCCGGTGGGGGAGGGACCACAGAGCGTGGCTACACCTTC. It is translated as CASNSGGGGTTERGYTF. J is TRBJ1-2 and V is TRBV28; D is perhaps TRBD1 (5 bases). The CDR3 totals 17 residues. Germline lookup yields CDR1 MDHEN and CDR2 SYDVKM. Trimming shortened V by 7 bases and J by 7 bases, and 28 bases separated the two germline ends.

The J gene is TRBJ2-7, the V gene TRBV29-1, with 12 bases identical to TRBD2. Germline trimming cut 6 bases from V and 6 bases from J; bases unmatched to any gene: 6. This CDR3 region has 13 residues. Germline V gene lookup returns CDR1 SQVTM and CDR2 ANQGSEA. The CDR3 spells CSVASGRDGEQYF. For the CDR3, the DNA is TGCAGCGTGGCTAGCGGGAGGGATGGCGAGCAGTACTTC.

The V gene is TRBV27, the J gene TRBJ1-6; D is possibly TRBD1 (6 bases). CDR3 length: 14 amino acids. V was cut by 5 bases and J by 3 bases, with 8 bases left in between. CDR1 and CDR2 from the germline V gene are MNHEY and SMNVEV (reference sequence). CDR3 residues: CASSRQDYNSPLHF. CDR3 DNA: TGTGCCAGCAGTCGACAGGACTATAATTCACCCCTCCACTTT.

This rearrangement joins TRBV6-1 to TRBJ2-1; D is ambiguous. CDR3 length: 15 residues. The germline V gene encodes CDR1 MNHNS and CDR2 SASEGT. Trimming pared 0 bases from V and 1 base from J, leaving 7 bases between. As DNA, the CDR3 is TGTGCCAGCAGTGAAGCAGTACAGTCCTACAATGAGCAGTTCTTC. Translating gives CASSEAVQSYNEQFF.